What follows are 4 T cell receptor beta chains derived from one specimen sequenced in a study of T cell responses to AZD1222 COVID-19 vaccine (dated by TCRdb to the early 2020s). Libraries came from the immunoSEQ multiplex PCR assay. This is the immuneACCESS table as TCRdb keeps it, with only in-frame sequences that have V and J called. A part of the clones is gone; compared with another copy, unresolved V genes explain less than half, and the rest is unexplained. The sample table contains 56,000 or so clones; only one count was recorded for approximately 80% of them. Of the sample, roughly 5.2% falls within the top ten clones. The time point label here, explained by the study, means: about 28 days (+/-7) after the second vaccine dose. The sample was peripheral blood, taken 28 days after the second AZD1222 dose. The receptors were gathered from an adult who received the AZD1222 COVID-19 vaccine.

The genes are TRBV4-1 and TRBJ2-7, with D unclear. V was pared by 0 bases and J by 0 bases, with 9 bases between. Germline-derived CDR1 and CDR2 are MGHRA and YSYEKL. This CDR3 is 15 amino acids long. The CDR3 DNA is TGCGCCAGCAGCCAAGAATCGCAGGTCTCCTACGAGCAGTACTTC. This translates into CASSQESQVSYEQYF.

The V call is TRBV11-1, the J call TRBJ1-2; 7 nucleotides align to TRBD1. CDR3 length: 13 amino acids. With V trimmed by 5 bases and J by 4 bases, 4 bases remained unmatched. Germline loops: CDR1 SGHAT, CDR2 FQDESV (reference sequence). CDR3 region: CASSPRGGYGYTF. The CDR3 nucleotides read TGTGCCAGCAGCCCCAGGGGGGGCTATGGCTACACCTTC.

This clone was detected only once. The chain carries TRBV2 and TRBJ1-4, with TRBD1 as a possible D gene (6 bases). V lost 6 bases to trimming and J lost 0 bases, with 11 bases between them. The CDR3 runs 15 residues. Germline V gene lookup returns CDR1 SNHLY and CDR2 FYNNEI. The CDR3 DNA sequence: TGTGCCAGCAGGCCTAACAGGGCAACTAATGAAAAACTGTTTTTT. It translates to CASRPNRATNEKLFF.

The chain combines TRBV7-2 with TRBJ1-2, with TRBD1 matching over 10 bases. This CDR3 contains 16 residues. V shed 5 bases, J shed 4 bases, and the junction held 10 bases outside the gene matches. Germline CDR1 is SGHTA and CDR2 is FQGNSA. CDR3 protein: CASSQVPGQGPYGYTF. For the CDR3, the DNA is TGTGCCAGCAGCCAAGTCCCGGGACAGGGGCCCTATGGCTACACCTTC.